Listed below are T cell receptor beta chains from one sample, sequenced in a study of blood T cell repertoires in COVID-19. Sequencing used immunoSEQ multiplex PCR; TCRdb keeps in-frame clones, though not all of them. The table records about 100,000 clones, roughly 85% of them present only once. Sequencing input: peripheral blood. These TCRs come from a woman in her 70s with acute or convalescent COVID-19. Each CDR3 is given with its conserved first and last residue. D genes are given only for firm matches. Clone size is given for some rows only: seen once, a few or many times, or a class if the clone is expanded.

j_call	v_call	clone_size	d_call	cdr3_nt	cdr3_aa
TRBJ1-4	TRBV6-1	few	NA	TGTGCCAGCAGTGAAGCGCGGGTTGGGGAAAAACTGTTTTTT	CASSEARVGEKLFF
TRBJ1-2	TRBV7-2	once	NA	TGTGCCAGCAGCTTAGGACAGGACTCTGATGGCTACACCTTC	CASSLGQDSDGYTF
TRBJ1-2	TRBV12-3/TRBV12-4	few	NA	TGTGCCAGCAGCACAGGGATCTATGGTGGCTACACCTTC	CASSTGIYGGYTF
TRBJ1-1	TRBV19	NA	NA	TGTGCCAGTAGTATAGAAAAGGGGGGGGCGTCCACTGAAGCTTTCTTT	CASSIEKGGASTEAFF
TRBJ1-6	TRBV30	few	NA	TGTGCCTGGAGTGGAGAGGTGATCTCCTATAATTCACCCCTCCACTTT	CAWSGEVISYNSPLHF
TRBJ2-5	TRBV25-1	NA	TRBD1	TGTGCCAGCAGTGAGAGGGGGCGAGAGACCCAGTACTTC	CASSERGRETQYF
TRBJ1-4	TRBV6-2/TRBV6-3	NA	NA	TGTGCCAGCAGTCCCGGGACGGGAGGAGAAAAACTGTTTTTT	CASSPGTGGEKLFF
TRBJ1-5	TRBV5-6	NA	NA	TGTGCCAGCAGCTTGAAAACAGGGAATCAGCCCCAGCATTTT	CASSLKTGNQPQHF
TRBJ1-2	TRBV7-2	NA	TRBD1	TGTGCCAGCAGCTCAGGGGGCGCAATGCTTGGCTACACCTTC	CASSSGGAMLGYTF
TRBJ2-3	TRBV5-5	NA	NA	TGTGCCAGCAGCTTGGTCGAGCGGAGCACAGATACGCAGTATTTT	CASSLVERSTDTQYF
TRBJ2-3	TRBV7-9	few	TRBD2	TGTGCCAGCGCGTACTCGACTAGCGGGGGAAGCACAGATACGCAGTATTTT	CASAYSTSGGSTDTQYF
TRBJ2-1	TRBV2	NA	NA	TGTGCCAGCAGGCAAGACCCCCTTCAGGGTGAGCAGTTCTTC	CASRQDPLQGEQFF
TRBJ1-1	TRBV6-1	NA	TRBD1	TGTGCCAGCAGTGAAGCCCAGGGGGAAACTGAAGCTTTCTTT	CASSEAQGETEAFF